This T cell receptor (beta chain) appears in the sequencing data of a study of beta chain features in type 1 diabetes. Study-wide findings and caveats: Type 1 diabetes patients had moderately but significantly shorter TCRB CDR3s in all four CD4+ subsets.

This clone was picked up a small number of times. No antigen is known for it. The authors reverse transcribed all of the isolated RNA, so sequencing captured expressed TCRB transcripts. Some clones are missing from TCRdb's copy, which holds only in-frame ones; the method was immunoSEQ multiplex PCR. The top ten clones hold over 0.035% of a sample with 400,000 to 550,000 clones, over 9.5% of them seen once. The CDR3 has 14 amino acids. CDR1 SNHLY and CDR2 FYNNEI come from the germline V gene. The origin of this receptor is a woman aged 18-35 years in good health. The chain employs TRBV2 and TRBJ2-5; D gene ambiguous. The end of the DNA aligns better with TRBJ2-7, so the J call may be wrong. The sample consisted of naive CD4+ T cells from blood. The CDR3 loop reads CASSVTASSYEQYF. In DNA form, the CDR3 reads TGTGCCAGCAGTGTGACGGCCAGCTCCTACGAGCAGTACTTC.